This T cell receptor (beta chain) was retrieved from a study of T cell responses to AZD1222 COVID-19 vaccine. Study conclusions and caveats: Recipients of AZD1222 seropositive at baseline numbered only 6 or 7.

Only in-frame clones appear in the TCRdb table, and some are missing; sequencing was by immunoSEQ multiplex PCR. The table lists 150,000 or so clones, 88% of them singletons. To note about this clone: Its antigen remains unknown.

Material: peripheral blood, obtained on day 0 of AZD1222 vaccination. The receptor was isolated from an adult in good health.

For the CDR3, the DNA is TGTGCCAGCAGTTTAATGGGGAGTAATCCAAGCACCGGGGAGCTGTTTTTT. Translating gives CASSLMGSNPSTGELFF. This sequence joins TRBV27 and TRBJ2-2; weak D call: TRBD2 (5 bases). The CDR3 runs 17 residues. Germline CDR1 reads MNHEY; CDR2 reads SMNVEV (reference sequence). V dropped 2 bases and J dropped 4 bases, with 17 bases sitting between them.